Presented here are 10 T cell receptor beta chains from one specimen sequenced in a study of breast tumors, draining lymph nodes, adjacent tissues. Each CDR3 protein gets one entry after TCRdb re-called the multiplex PCR reads with MiXCR. Among about 31,000 distinct CDR3 sequences listed, under 80% were seen once. The sample was breast tumor tissue. Receptors were obtained from a female donor with breast cancer. Some clones in this sample may be carry-over from other donors' samples.

This clonotype was observed many times. This chain connects TRBV12-3 or TRBV12-4 to TRBJ2-7, with 8 nucleotides matching TRBD2. CDR3 size: 14 residues. Losses at the gene ends were 3 bases for V and 5 bases for J; bases not matched to a gene: 6. CDR3 loop: CASSFGTRMDEQYF. The CDR3 DNA reads TGTGCCAGCAGTTTCGGGACTAGAATGGACGAGCAGTACTTC.

This clonotype is medium-sized. This chain joins TRBV7-2 and TRBJ2-2; TRBD1 matches at 9 bases. Germline loops: CDR1 SGHTA, CDR2 FQGNSA. The CDR3 loop spans 17 amino acids. J lost 4 bases, V lost 5 bases, and 11 bases had no gene match. Written as DNA, the CDR3 is TGTGCCAGCAGCCGTCCACGGGGACAGGGAGGCACCGGGGAGCTGTTTTTT. Its protein is CASSRPRGQGGTGELFF. Using reference TRBV7-2 and TRBJ2-2 for the parts outside the CDR3, the full variable domain is GAGVSQSPSNKVTEKGKDVELRCDPISGHTALYWYRQSLGQGLEFLIYFQGNSAPDKSGLPSDRFSAERTGGSVSTLTIQRTQQEDSAVYLCASSRPRGQGGTGELFFGEGSRLTVL.

Note on this clonotype: A junction end diverges from the germline sequence, so it may reflect a read error. The V and J genes are TRBV3-1 and TRBJ2-1, with 12 bases that match TRBD2. CDR3 length equals 17 residues. Per the germline V gene, CDR1 is LGHDT and CDR2 is YNNKEL (reference sequence). This chain's CDR3 is CAGSQVGRTSGRNEQFF. The CDR3 region has the DNA TGCGCCGGCAGCCAAGTAGGTCGCACTAGCGGGAGGAATGAGCAGTTCTTC.

V and J are TRBV9 and TRBJ2-5; D is unresolved. The CDR3 consists of 13 residues. Trimming stripped 4 bases from V and 5 bases from J, with 12 bases between. The V gene's germline CDR1 is SGDLS and CDR2 YYNGEE. The CDR3 loop reads CASSSGARETQYF. CDR3 bases: TGTGCCAGCAGCTCCGGAGCACGGGAGACCCAGTACTTC.

Only one count was recorded for this clonotype. This chain uses TRBV5-1 with TRBJ2-7; D ambiguous. The germline V gene has CDR1 SGHRS and CDR2 YFSETQ. The V gene lost 0 bases and the J gene lost 5 bases, with 6 bases spanning the gap. This CDR3 is built from 12 residues. CDR3 in amino acids: CASSLEGDEQYF. As DNA, the CDR3 is TGCGCCAGCAGCTTGGAGGGCGACGAGCAGTACTTC.

This clonotype was seen more than once but under ten times. J is TRBJ2-7 and V is TRBV5-5, with D possibly matching TRBD2 (7 bases). Looked up from germline, CDR1 is SGHKS and CDR2 is YYEKEE (reference sequence). This CDR3 has 17 amino acids. The V gene lost 2 bases and the J gene lost 5 bases, with 23 bases spanning the gap. The CDR3 region is CASSFGGPRREWDEQYF. CDR3 DNA: TGTGCCAGCAGCTTCGGGGGGCCAAGGCGGGAGTGGGACGAGCAGTACTTC.

The chain is built from TRBV14 and TRBJ1-2, with TRBD1 matching over 9 bases. The length of the CDR3 is 15 residues. The V segment lost 0 bases and the J segment 5 bases; nucleotides outside the gene matches: 4. Germline V gives CDR1 SGHDN, CDR2 FVKESK. The CDR3 here is CASSQDETGGYGYTF. CDR3 coding DNA: TGTGCCAGCAGCCAAGATGAGACAGGGGGATATGGCTACACCTTC.

This clonotype was detected a few times. The CDR3 protein is CASSQDRDTQYF. The CDR3, as DNA: TGTGCCAGCAGCCAGGACAGAGATACGCAGTATTTT. The chain uses TRBV12-3 or TRBV12-4 and TRBJ2-3; possibly TRBD1 for D (6 bases). V lost 6 bases and J lost 5, with 9 bases in between. This CDR3 is 12 amino acids long.

The chain has TRBV19 and TRBJ2-3; 11 bases line up with TRBD1. Germline CDR1 and CDR2: LNHDA and SQIVND (reference sequence). V was pared by 10 bases and J by 8 bases, with 5 bases of the junction left unmatched. The CDR3 sequence is 12 residues long. The CDR3 DNA reads as TGTGCCACTGCCGGGACAGGGGGTACGCAGTATTTT. Protein: CATAGTGGTQYF.

Note on this clonotype: Compared with germline, one end of the junction differs, possibly owing to a read error. The V gene is TRBV2, the J gene TRBJ1-4; TRBD1 is a possible D gene (6 bases). Germline V gene sequence: CDR1 SNHLY, CDR2 FYNNEI. This CDR3 has 15 amino acids. The CDR3 loop reads CASVKWTDRSETLFF. The CDR3 bases are TGTGCCAGCGTAAAGTGGACGGACAGAAGTGAAACACTGTTTTTT. Combining the CDR3 with reference TRBV2 and TRBJ1-4 gives the whole variable domain EPEVTQTPSHQVTQMGQEVILRCVPISNHLYFYWYRQILGQKVEFLVSFYNNEISEKSEIFDDQFSVERPDGSNFTLKIRSTKLEDSAMYFCASVKWTDRSETLFFGSGTQLSVL.